This entry features one T cell receptor beta chain sequence. Its antigen is still unknown. No base-level quality is on record; no much larger clone is a single base apart. These data come from a study of response to subunit inactivated influenza vaccine listed by TCRdb under 2018. Study-level background: Deep quantitative profiling of the T cell receptor repertoire was used in the study to follow responses to a trivalent subunit inactivated influenza vaccine. The full study reports these points: The authors proposed that each seasonal influenza vaccination may bring in only a limited number of new T cells.

V loses 2 bases, J loses 7 bases, and the germline ends lie 21 bases apart. The CDR3 covers 17 residues, taking in both the cysteine and the phenylalanine. Of all the DNA, just the CDR3 is kept, 51 bases in frame from base 1. The germline V gene supplies CDR1 MNHNS and CDR2 SASEGT. Receptors were amplified or captured by RT-PCR. Reads for this sample came from an Illumina HiSeq 2500. TCRdb reprocessing: public reads trimmed at Q25 with fastp, clones called with MiXCR, in-frame beta chains kept. Entries that share a CDR3 protein sequence are merged under the most common genes and DNA. The sample table lists under 550,000 distinct CDR3 sequences, 6.5% to 8% of them with a count of one. Together, the top ten hold over 10% of the sample.

The sequence links TRBV6-1 to TRBJ2-1; the D gene is perhaps TRBD2, from 6 matching bases. This TCR came from a man aged 50 to 69 who received an inactivated influenza vaccine. Donor details come from another sample of the same person, matched by shared clones. Sequenced material: PBMCs from blood, taken roughly 24 months after vaccination. Read as DNA, the sequence is TGTGCCAGCAGTGAAAATATGATGGGGGGTAGCGGTAATGAGCAGTTCTTC. Its translation is CASSENMMGGSGNEQFF.